This T cell receptor beta chain is drawn from a study of blood T cell repertoires in COVID-19. The CDR3 extends over 14 amino acids. CDR1 is SQVTM, CDR2 ANQGSEA, per germline. V gave up 2 bases and J gave up 6 bases, with 14 bases separating them. Methods used by the authors: Quantification of nucleated cells was approximated via reference gene primer amplification. Repertoires were generated with immunoSEQ multiplex PCR, while TCRdb's copy carries only in-frame clones and drops some. V and J calls and clone size are copied from that table; D and trimming were computed from the DNA. The sample has over 400,000 clones; 80% to 90% are singletons.

V usage is TRBV29-1 and J usage is TRBJ2-4, with a possible D match to TRBD2 (6 bases). The sample was peripheral blood. This TCR was sampled from a human donor in a cohort sampled during active COVID-19. The CDR3 sequence: CSVERGSGGNIQYF. CDR3 DNA sequence: TGCAGCGTTGAACGGGGGTCTGGCGGAAACATTCAGTACTTC.